What follows are 2 T cell receptor beta chains derived from one specimen sequenced in a study of T-cell reconstitution after alpha-beta-depleted transplantation in children. Unique molecular identifiers featured in how the TCRbeta library was prepared. TCRdb analysed the PCR reads with MiXCR anew, one entry per CDR3 protein. The repertoire has over 550,000 distinct CDR3 sequences, under 12% of them found once; the top ten carry roughly 4%. The material sequenced was PBMCs from the stem cell graft donor, taken from the stem cell graft. All receptors come from a human donor who donated a stem cell graft to a child with acute myeloid leukemia.

A word on this clonotype: This is likely a read error, given that the CDR3 carries no conserved phenylalanine or tryptophan at its end. This chain connects TRBV3-1 to TRBJ1-5, with 9 nucleotides matching TRBD1. The CDR3 contains 19 residues. The germline V gene has CDR1 LGHDT and CDR2 YNNKEL (reference sequence). The chain's CDR3 is CTLCWGTGQEWDSNQPQHL. The CDR3 DNA reads TGTACCCTCTGTTGGGGGACAGGGCAGGAGTGGGATAGCAATCAGCCCCAGCATCTT.

Points on this clonotype: A clone one base away is much larger, so this may be a read error. Likely a read error: the CDR3 ends without its conserved phenylalanine or tryptophan. The CDR3 DNA follows: TGTGCCACCAGCAGAGATTGGCGTGAGCAGTTCATC. It codes for CATSRDWREQFI. V and J are TRBV15 and TRBJ2-1; D is uncertain. The CDR3 sequence is 12 residues long. The germline V gene has CDR1 LNHNV and CDR2 YYDKDF (reference sequence). V lost 0 bases, J lost 9 bases, and 6 bases lay in between.